One sample yielded the 26 T cell receptor beta chains listed below, sequenced in a study of control samples from healthy donors and cancer patients. Sequencing used immunoSEQ multiplex PCR; TCRdb keeps in-frame clones, though not all of them. The sample lists approximately 30,000 clones; roughly 94% were seen once. Sequenced input: blood. The receptors derive from a man aged 55 to 70 in good health.

The chain carries TRBV25-1 and TRBJ1-2; 11 bases map to TRBD1. In germline, CDR1 is MGHDK, CDR2 SYGVNS. Trimming took 7 bases from V and 7 from J; bases not matched to a gene: 8. The CDR3 contains 14 residues. In DNA, the CDR3 is TGTGCCAGCAAGGGGACAGGGGGGAAGAGTGGCTACACCTTC. This codes for CASKGTGGKSGYTF.

The chain joins TRBV28 to TRBJ1-1; D remains unclear. The CDR3 is 12 amino acids. Trimming left V 6 bases short and J 6 bases short, with 11 bases between. Germline-derived CDR1 and CDR2 are MDHEN and SYDVKM. CDR3 bases: TGTGCCAGCAGCCTCAACCCGCCTGAAGCTTTCTTT. Translation: CASSLNPPEAFF.

The chain couples TRBV4-3 to TRBJ1-2, with 8 bases identical to TRBD1. CDR1 is LGHNA and CDR2 is YSLEER in the germline V gene. Trimming cost V 5 bases and J 2 bases; bases outside gene matches: 4. The length of the CDR3 is 14 residues. The chain's CDR3 is CASSSGQGNYGYTF. CDR3 coding DNA: TGCGCCAGCAGCTCCGGACAGGGAAACTATGGCTACACCTTC.

This sequence joins TRBV12-3 or TRBV12-4 and TRBJ2-7; the D is unclear. The CDR3 has 13 residues. V was clipped by 1 base and J by 3 bases, with 7 bases between them. CDR3 amino acids: CASSLELSYEQYF. CDR3 bases: TGTGCCAGCAGTTTAGAATTAAGCTACGAGCAGTACTTC.

The gene calls are TRBV9 and TRBJ2-1; D may be TRBD1 (6 bases). In germline, CDR1 is SGDLS, CDR2 YYNGEE. Trimming left V 4 bases short and J 0 bases short, with 17 bases between. The CDR3 loop spans 17 amino acids. The CDR3 bases are TGTGCCAGCAGCCCAACAGGAGGACAGATCTCCTACAATGAGCAGTTCTTC. It is translated as CASSPTGGQISYNEQFF.

Points on this clone: The sample holds other DNA sequences that translate to the same CDR3. The J gene is TRBJ2-5, the V gene TRBV6-2 or TRBV6-3; D unresolved. The V gene's germline CDR1 is MNHEY and CDR2 SVGEGT. CDR3 size: 18 residues. V was trimmed by 0 bases and J by 7 bases, leaving 24 bases between them. The CDR3 DNA follows: TGTGCCAGCAGTTACTCGATTTGGGTGATGACTTCCCCGGGGACCCAGTACTTC. Amino acid sequence: CASSYSIWVMTSPGTQYF.

CDR3 protein: CASSELGSATYEQYF. The CDR3 bases are TGTGCCAGCAGTGAACTCGGGAGCGCCACATACGAGCAGTACTTC. V and J are TRBV6-1 and TRBJ2-7; tentative D call: TRBD2 (6 bases). CDR3 length: 15 residues. Germline assignment: CDR1 MNHNS and CDR2 SASEGT. The V and J ends lost 2 bases and 4 bases respectively, with 15 bases between them.

The chain employs TRBV11-2 and TRBJ1-3, with 9 positions matching TRBD1. CDR1 SGHAT and CDR2 FQNNGV come from the germline V gene. After removal of 4 bases from V and 4 bases from J, the junction contained 5 bases not matched to a gene. The CDR3 is made up of 15 amino acids. The CDR3 DNA reads TGTGCCAGCAGCTCCGGACAGGGGTGGGGAAACACCATATATTTT. This sequence encodes CASSSGQGWGNTIYF.

The chain employs TRBV7-3 and TRBJ1-1, with 8 bases that match TRBD1. The length of the CDR3 is 13 residues. Looked up from germline, CDR1 is SGHTA and CDR2 is FQGTGA. With 2 bases clipped from V and 4 bases from J, the junction kept 0 bases outside the gene matches. The CDR3 spells CASSLQGATEAFF. CDR3 DNA: TGTGCCAGCAGCTTACAGGGGGCCACTGAAGCTTTCTTT.

The chain recombines TRBV7-2 with TRBJ2-3; D may be TRBD1 or TRBD2 (5 bases each). CDR3 length: 14 amino acids. Germline CDR1 is SGHTA and CDR2 is FQGNSA. Between the trimmed V and J ends, which lost 7 bases and 3 bases, there was a span of 14 bases. CDR3 sequence: CASNRGLKTDTQYF. The CDR3 bases are TGTGCCAGCAACCGGGGCTTAAAGACAGATACGCAGTATTTT.

The rearrangement links TRBV7-2 to TRBJ2-7, with 11 bases that match TRBD2. Germline trimming cut 0 bases from V and 2 bases from J; bases unmatched to any gene: 9. The germline gives CDR1 SGHTA, CDR2 FQGNSA. This CDR3 is 18 amino acids long. The CDR3 here is CASSLAIASGGSTYEQYF. The CDR3 DNA follows: TGTGCCAGCAGCTTAGCTATAGCTAGCGGGGGGTCAACCTACGAGCAGTACTTC.

The chain joins TRBV7-9 to TRBJ1-1; TRBD1 agrees at 8 bases. Looked up from germline, CDR1 is SEHNR and CDR2 is FQNEAQ (reference sequence). V lost 5 bases, J lost 1 base, and 6 bases stayed unmatched. The CDR3 consists of 15 residues. The CDR3 DNA reads as TGTGCCAGCAGCCCCAGAGGACAGGGGAACACTGAAGCTTTCTTT. It specifies CASSPRGQGNTEAFF.

This chain uses TRBV21-1 with TRBJ2-1. TRBV21-1 is noted as a pseudogene. The CDR3 is 17 residues long. The CDR3 region is CASSKARSTNSYNEQFF. CDR3 DNA sequence: TGTGCCAGCAGCAAAGCGCGCAGCACCAACTCCTACAATGAGCAGTTCTTC.

The V call is TRBV6-4, the J call TRBJ2-3, with 10 bases lining up with TRBD2. This CDR3 spans 15 amino acids. The junction had 3 bases not matched to a gene; V was cut back by 2 bases and J by 4 bases. The germline CDR1 and CDR2 sequences are MRHNA and SNTAGT. CDR3 in DNA: TGTGCCAGCAGTGACAGGACTAGCGGACCAGATACGCAGTATTTT. It codes for CASSDRTSGPDTQYF.

The chain combines TRBV6-1 with TRBJ2-7; 10 bases line up with TRBD2. Germline-derived CDR1 and CDR2 are MNHNS and SASEGT. This CDR3 comprises 16 residues. After removal of 4 bases from V and 2 bases from J, the junction contained 8 bases not matched to a gene. CDR3 in amino acids: CASSGQLAGTTYEQYF. The CDR3 DNA sequence: TGTGCCAGCAGTGGCCAACTAGCGGGGACTACCTACGAGCAGTACTTC.

This chain links TRBV28 with TRBJ2-7; the D call may be TRBD1 or TRBD2 (6 bases each). The CDR3 runs 16 residues. CDR1 MDHEN and CDR2 SYDVKM come from the germline V gene. V lost 3 bases, J lost 4 bases, and 19 bases lay in between. As DNA, the CDR3 is TGTGCCAGCAGTTTTGAGGGACATTACGGAGGGTACGAGCAGTACTTC. Translation: CASSFEGHYGGYEQYF.

V is TRBV10-2 and J is TRBJ1-2, with a tentative D call TRBD1 (5 bases). Trimming pared 0 bases from V and 4 bases from J, leaving 9 bases between. Germline V gene sequence: CDR1 WSHSY, CDR2 SAAADI. The CDR3 extends over 14 amino acids. The CDR3 reads CASSESAGGYGYTF. The CDR3 nucleotides are TGCGCCAGCAGTGAGTCGGCCGGGGGCTATGGCTACACCTTC.

The rearrangement uses TRBV7-2 and TRBJ2-5; 12 bases line up with TRBD2. The CDR3 runs to 13 residues. V dropped 6 bases and J dropped 9; count of bases not matched to a gene: 5. CDR1 is SGHTA, CDR2 FQGNSA, per germline. The chain's CDR3 is CASRAPSGGAQYF. The CDR3 DNA is TGTGCCAGCAGGGCTCCTAGCGGGGGGGCCCAGTACTTC.

The chain uses TRBV6-6 and TRBJ1-1, with TRBD1 matching 7 bases. The CDR3 runs to 13 residues. V lost 6 bases to trimming and J lost 7 bases; unmatched junction nucleotides: 8. Germline CDR1 MNHNY, CDR2 SVGAGI (reference sequence). CDR3 DNA sequence: TGTGCCAGCAGGAATCACAGGGGCGGTGAAGCTTTCTTT. Encoded protein: CASRNHRGGEAFF.

The gene calls are TRBV5-1 and TRBJ1-5; 7 positions match TRBD1. Germline-derived CDR1 and CDR2 are SGHRS and YFSETQ. CDR3 size: 14 residues. The ends lost 2 bases at V and 2 bases at J; junction bases unmatched: 1. CDR3 DNA sequence: TGCGCCAGCAGCTTTGGGACAGGCAATCAGCCCCAGCATTTT. It specifies CASSFGTGNQPQHF.

The chain joins TRBV6-2 or TRBV6-3 to TRBJ1-2; D gene unclear. V shed 5 bases and J shed 4 bases, with 20 bases lying between them. This CDR3 comprises 16 residues. Looked up from germline, CDR1 is MNHEY and CDR2 is SVGEGT. The CDR3 DNA reads as TGTGCCAGCAGTGGATGGGCCGTACGAACTTTCTATGGCTACACCTTC. It encodes CASSGWAVRTFYGYTF.

The chain combines TRBV12-2 with TRBJ1-3; the table calls TRBD1, which could not be checked here. TRBV12-2 is termed a pseudogene. This CDR3 is built from 15 residues. The chain's CDR3 is CASRLDRWSGNTIYF. The CDR3 DNA sequence: TGTGCAAGTCGCCTGGACAGGTGGTCTGGAAACACCATATATTTT.

This chain uses TRBV27 with TRBJ1-3, with D uncertain. V was trimmed by 2 bases and J by 2 bases, leaving 10 bases between them. Germline CDR1 MNHEY, CDR2 SMNVEV (reference sequence). The CDR3 covers 15 residues. CDR3 protein: CASSLAQAPGNTIYF. The CDR3 DNA is TGTGCCAGCAGTTTAGCCCAGGCTCCTGGAAACACCATATATTTT.

The rearrangement uses TRBV28 and TRBJ2-3, with 9 bases matching TRBD1. The J segment lost 3 bases and the V segment lost 5 bases, leaving 15 bases of the junction unmatched. Germline V gives CDR1 MDHEN, CDR2 SYDVKM. The CDR3 is 18 residues long. Here the CDR3 reads CASSPDKGGQGLTDTQYF. The CDR3 nucleotides are TGTGCCAGCAGTCCGGACAAGGGAGGACAGGGGTTGACAGATACGCAGTATTTT.

J is TRBJ1-5 and V is TRBV12-3 or TRBV12-4; no clear D. The length of the CDR3 is 12 residues. The germline V and J ends were trimmed by 4 bases and 9 bases, with 10 bases remaining between them. The CDR3, as DNA: TGTGCCAGCAGTTCGACCGCGAGGCCCCAGCATTTT. It yields the protein CASSSTARPQHF.

Details on this clone: The same CDR3 arises from other DNA sequences in this sample as well. V usage is TRBV18 and J usage is TRBJ1-6, with 7 bases that match TRBD1. J was trimmed by 10 bases and V by 6 bases; bases with no gene match: 9. The CDR3 has 14 residues. The germline V gene has CDR1 KGHSH and CDR2 LQKENI. CDR3 sequence: CASSPTGERSPLHF. The CDR3, as DNA: TGTGCCAGCTCGCCTACAGGGGAGAGATCACCCCTCCACTTT. The full variable domain, in which reference TRBV18 and TRBJ1-6 provide the parts outside the CDR3, is NAGVMQNPRHLVRRRGQEARLRCSPMKGHSHVYWYRQLPEEGLKFMVYLQKENIIDESGMPKERFSAEFPKEGPSILRIQQVVRGDSAAYFCASSPTGERSPLHFGNGTRLTVT.